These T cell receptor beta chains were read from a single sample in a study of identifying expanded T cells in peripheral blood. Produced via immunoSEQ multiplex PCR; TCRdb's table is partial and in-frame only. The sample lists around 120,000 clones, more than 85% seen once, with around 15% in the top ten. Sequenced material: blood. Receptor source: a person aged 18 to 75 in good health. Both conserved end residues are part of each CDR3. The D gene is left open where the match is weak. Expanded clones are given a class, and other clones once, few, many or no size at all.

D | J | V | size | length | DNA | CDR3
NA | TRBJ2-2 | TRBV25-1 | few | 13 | TGTGCCAGCAGGAATACGGGCACCGGGGAGCTGTTTTTT | CASRNTGTGELFF
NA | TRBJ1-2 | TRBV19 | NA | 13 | TGTGCCACTAATAATCGGGGGAACTATGGCTACACCTTC | CATNNRGNYGYTF
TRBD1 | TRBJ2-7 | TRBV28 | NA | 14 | TGTGCCAGCAGTTCCAGACAGGGGGGGGGAGAGCAGTACTTC | CASSSRQGGGEQYF
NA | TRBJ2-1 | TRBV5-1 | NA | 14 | TGCGCCAGCAACGGCGGGGGCCCTGTCAATGAGCAGTTCTTC | CASNGGGPVNEQFF
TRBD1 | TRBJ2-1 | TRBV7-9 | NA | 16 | TGTGCCAGCAGCTTACCCCGGGACAGCTCCTACAATGAGCAGTTCTTC | CASSLPRDSSYNEQFF
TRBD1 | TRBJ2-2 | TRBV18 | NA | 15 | TGTGCCAGCTCACCACGGACAGGGGAGACCGGGGAGCTGTTTTTT | CASSPRTGETGELFF
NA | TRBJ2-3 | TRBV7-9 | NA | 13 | TGTGCCAGCAGCTCCTTAACAGTTCCTACGCAGTATTTT | CASSSLTVPTQYF
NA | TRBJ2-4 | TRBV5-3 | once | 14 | TGTGCCAGAAGCCTACAGGACCTGAAAAACATTCAGTACTTC | CARSLQDLKNIQYF
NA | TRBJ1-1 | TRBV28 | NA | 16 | TGTGCCAGCAGTTTAGGTTGGGCTGGACCGAACACTGAAGCTTTCTTT | CASSLGWAGPNTEAFF
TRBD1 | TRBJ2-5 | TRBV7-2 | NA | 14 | TGTGCCAGCAGCTTCCCGGGACAGGGGGCTACCCAGTACTTC | CASSFPGQGATQYF
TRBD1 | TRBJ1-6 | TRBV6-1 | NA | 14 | TGTGCCAGCAGTGAATCGACAGGGGGCACACCCCTCCACTTT | CASSESTGGTPLHF
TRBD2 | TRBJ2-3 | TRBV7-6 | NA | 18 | TGTGCCAGCAGCTTAGCGGCCACTAGCGGGGGAGCCAGAGATACGCAGTATTTT | CASSLAATSGGARDTQYF
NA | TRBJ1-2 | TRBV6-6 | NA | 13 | TGTGCCAGCAGCTACGACACTTACTATGGCTACACCTTC | CASSYDTYYGYTF
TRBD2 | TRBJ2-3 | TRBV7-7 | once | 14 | TGTGCCAGCAGCCCGTCGGGGGGGGCAGATACGCAGTATTTT | CASSPSGGADTQYF
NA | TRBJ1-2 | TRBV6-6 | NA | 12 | TGTGCCAGCAGTTACCGGGACTATGGCTACACCTTC | CASSYRDYGYTF
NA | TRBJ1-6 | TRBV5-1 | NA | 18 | TGCGCCAGCAGCCCCCAGCCGGGGCTCAGAGACTTTGGTTCACCCCTCCACTTT | CASSPQPGLRDFGSPLHF
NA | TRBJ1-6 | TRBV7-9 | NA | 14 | TGTGCCAGCAGCTGGACTGGGGATAATTCACCCCTCCACTTT | CASSWTGDNSPLHF
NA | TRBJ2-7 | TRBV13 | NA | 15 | TGTGCCAGCAGCGCCGCCCCGGGGGGCTTCGACGAGCAGTACTTC | CASSAAPGGFDEQYF
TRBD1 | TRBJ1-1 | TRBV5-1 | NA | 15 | TGCGCCAGCCGAATACAGGGGATTACGAACACTGAAGCTTTCTTT | CASRIQGITNTEAFF
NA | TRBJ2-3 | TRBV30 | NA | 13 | TGTGCCTGGAGTTTAGACTACACAGATACGCAGTATTTT | CAWSLDYTDTQYF
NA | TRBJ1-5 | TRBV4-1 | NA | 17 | TGCGCCAGCAGCCAAGACCTAAGAACGAATAGCAATCAGCCCCAGCATTTT | CASSQDLRTNSNQPQHF
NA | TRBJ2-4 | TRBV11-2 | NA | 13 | TGTGCCAGCAGCTTCGAACAGGGAAACATTCAGTACTTC | CASSFEQGNIQYF